The 24 T cell receptor beta chains below were found in one sample sequenced in a study of long-term antiretroviral therapy in people with HIV. The libraries were made with immunoSEQ v3.0 at survey level. Repertoires were generated with immunoSEQ multiplex PCR, while TCRdb's copy carries only in-frame clones and drops some. The sample consists of about 11,000 clones, about 86% of them appearing once. The material sequenced was unsorted PBMCs, taken less than 7.5 years after starting antiretroviral therapy. The source of these receptors is a man aged 45-65 years with HIV.

This chain joins TRBV5-6 and TRBJ2-7; possible D gene TRBD1, 5 bases. The CDR3 runs to 15 residues. V shed 0 bases and J shed 1 base, with 11 bases lying between them. Germline CDR1 reads SGHDT; CDR2 reads YYEEEE. The CDR3 nucleotides are TGTGCCAGCAGCTTGGGGGCGACAGCGTCCTACGAGCAGTACTTC. Amino acids: CASSLGATASYEQYF.

Of note for this clone: At one of its ends the junction is not consistent with the germline gene, which may arise from a read error. The rearrangement links TRBV5-5 to TRBJ2-3; 7 bases are a match to TRBD1. Germline CDR1 and CDR2: SGHKS and YYEKEE (reference sequence). The CDR3 extends over 16 amino acids. CDR3 bases: TGCGCCAGCAGCCGGTTGACAGGGATGGGTACAGATACGCAGTATTTT. This translates into CASSRLTGMGTDTQYF.

This clone is a singleton in its sample. The chain employs TRBV5-6 and TRBJ1-3; 7 nucleotides line up with TRBD1. V shed 6 bases, J shed 4 bases, and the junction held 10 bases outside the gene matches. Germline V gene lookup returns CDR1 SGHDT and CDR2 YYEEEE. CDR3 length equals 15 residues. This CDR3 is CASTTETGFGNTIYF. CDR3 nucleotide sequence: TGTGCCAGCACCACGGAGACAGGGTTCGGAAACACCATATATTTT.

This chain connects TRBV10-2 to TRBJ1-2; D not certain. Trimming removed 5 bases at V and 1 base at J, with 17 bases between. Germline V lookup: CDR1 WSHSY, CDR2 SAAADI. The CDR3 is made up of 16 amino acids. This chain's CDR3 is CASSFRAENYNYGYTF. Here the CDR3 DNA reads TGCGCCAGCAGTTTTAGGGCAGAGAACTATAACTATGGCTACACCTTC.

This chain links TRBV9 with TRBJ1-1, with D hard to call. Germline V gives CDR1 SGDLS, CDR2 YYNGEE. CDR3 length: 13 amino acids. Trimming shortened V by 0 bases and J by 5 bases, and 8 bases separated the two germline ends. CDR3 coding DNA: TGTGCCAGCAGCGTAGCTGCGGTAACTGAAGCTTTCTTT. It specifies CASSVAAVTEAFF.

This clone turned up a few times. V gene TRBV6-6 combines with J gene TRBJ2-7; no definite D call. The CDR3 runs to 13 residues. Germline V lookup: CDR1 MNHNY, CDR2 SVGAGI (reference sequence). Trimming pared 0 bases from V and 3 bases from J, leaving 6 bases between. The CDR3 loop is CASSYSSSYEQYF. The CDR3 region has the DNA TGTGCCAGCAGTTACTCGTCCAGCTACGAGCAGTACTTC.

The rearrangement joins TRBV7-9 to TRBJ2-5; 9 bases align to TRBD1. V lost 5 bases to trimming and J lost 2 bases; unmatched junction nucleotides: 3. Germline V gene lookup returns CDR1 SEHNR and CDR2 FQNEAQ (reference sequence). The CDR3 is 14 amino acids. The CDR3 loop reads CASSLGQGQETQYF. CDR3 nucleotide sequence: TGTGCCAGCAGCCTAGGACAGGGGCAAGAGACCCAGTACTTC.

The gene calls are TRBV4-1 and TRBJ2-7, with TRBD1 matching over 7 bases. V lost 1 base to trimming and J lost 1 base; unmatched junction nucleotides: 1. The germline gives CDR1 MGHRA, CDR2 YSYEKL. The CDR3 loop spans 14 amino acids. The CDR3 nucleotides read TGCGCCAGCAGCCAAGGACAGGGTTCCTACGAGCAGTACTTC. Protein product: CASSQGQGSYEQYF.

This clone was found once. The V gene is TRBV29-1, the J gene TRBJ1-2; 8 positions agree with TRBD1. Germline V lookup: CDR1 SQVTM, CDR2 ANQGSEA. CDR3 length equals 12 residues. Trimming cost V 5 bases and J 3 bases; bases outside gene matches: 2. The CDR3: CSVPTGDYGYTF. DNA of the CDR3: TGCAGCGTTCCGACAGGGGACTATGGCTACACCTTC.

Here the CDR3 reads CAWSHSRYMNTEAFF. The CDR3 bases are TGTGCCTGGAGCCACAGTCGCTACATGAACACTGAAGCTTTCTTT. The chain couples TRBV30 to TRBJ1-1; D is uncertain. V lost 3 bases to trimming and J lost 0 bases, with 14 bases between them. The CDR3 contains 15 residues. CDR1 is GTSNPN and CDR2 is SVGIG in the germline V gene (reference sequence). Full variable domain (missing parts from reference TRBV30 and TRBJ1-1): SQTIHQWPATLVQPVGSPLSLECTVEGTSNPNLYWYRQAAGRGLQLLFYSVGIGQISSEVPQNLSASRPQDRQFILSSKKLLLSDSGFYLCAWSHSRYMNTEAFFGQGTRLTVV.

The chain carries TRBV28 and TRBJ1-6; possible D gene TRBD1, 5 bases. This CDR3 is 14 amino acids long. V gave up 6 bases and J gave up 6 bases, with 12 bases separating them. CDR1 and CDR2 from the germline V gene are MDHEN and SYDVKM. In DNA form, the CDR3 reads TGTGCCAGCAGGCTGACAGCTAGTAATTCACCCCTCCACTTT. Encoded protein: CASRLTASNSPLHF.

The CDR3 spells CASSLGGEAFF. As DNA, the CDR3 is TGTGCCAGCAGCCTAGGGGGCGAAGCTTTCTTT. The rearrangement uses TRBV5-8 and TRBJ1-1; 7 nucleotides match TRBD1. The CDR3 loop spans 11 amino acids. The ends lost 4 bases at V and 8 bases at J; junction bases unmatched: 2. Germline values: CDR1 SGHTS, CDR2 YDEGEE.

The rearrangement joins TRBV7-9 to TRBJ2-7; D gene unclear. This CDR3 is 12 amino acids long. The germline gives CDR1 SEHNR, CDR2 FQNEAQ (reference sequence). Trimming pared 6 bases from V and 7 bases from J, leaving 13 bases between. This CDR3 is CASRGPGLEQYF. The CDR3 DNA reads TGTGCCAGCAGAGGCCCTGGGCTTGAGCAGTACTTC.

The chain carries TRBV7-9 and TRBJ1-2; TRBD1 matches 7 bases. CDR1 is SEHNR, CDR2 FQNEAQ, per germline (reference sequence). V was clipped by 4 bases and J by 4 bases; unmatched bases: 6. CDR3 size: 14 residues. CDR3 in DNA: TGTGCCAGCAGCTCCGGGACAGACCCCTATGGCTACACCTTC. Translation gives CASSSGTDPYGYTF.

V gene TRBV19 combines with J gene TRBJ1-5; 7 bases are a match to TRBD1. The germline V gene encodes CDR1 LNHDA and CDR2 SQIVND (reference sequence). Trimming removed 0 bases from V and 5 bases from J; junction bases left unmatched: 4. The CDR3 consists of 15 residues. The CDR3 reads CASSIDGGGHQPQHF. The CDR3 DNA reads TGTGCCAGTAGTATAGATGGAGGGGGCCATCAGCCCCAGCATTTT.

The rearrangement uses TRBV4-1 and TRBJ1-1, with 7 bases aligning to TRBD1. The germline V gene encodes CDR1 MGHRA and CDR2 YSYEKL. V dropped 4 bases and J dropped 5; count of bases not matched to a gene: 7. CDR3 length equals 14 residues. This chain's CDR3 is CASSPYRGWTEAFF. CDR3 DNA sequence: TGCGCCAGCAGCCCTTACAGGGGATGGACTGAAGCTTTCTTT.

The chain recombines TRBV4-1 with TRBJ2-1; 7 nucleotides line up with TRBD1. After removal of 6 bases from V and 6 bases from J, the junction contained 5 bases not matched to a gene. Germline lookup yields CDR1 MGHRA and CDR2 YSYEKL. The CDR3 extends over 13 amino acids. CDR3 sequence reads: CASSSGTVNEQFF. The CDR3 DNA sequence: TGCGCCAGCAGTTCCGGGACAGTCAATGAGCAGTTCTTC.

The V and J genes are TRBV7-2 and TRBJ1-6; D not certain. The CDR3 spans 16 residues. The V gene lost 5 bases and the J gene lost 4 bases, with 15 bases spanning the gap. Germline CDR1 is SGHTA and CDR2 is FQGNSA. CDR3 DNA: TGTGCCAGCAGCCCAGACCCGGTCCTTTATAATTCACCCCTCCACTTT. Residues: CASSPDPVLYNSPLHF.

The genes are TRBV9 and TRBJ1-1; D might be TRBD1 (5 bases). Trimming left V 0 bases short and J 0 bases short, with 9 bases between. CDR1 is SGDLS and CDR2 is YYNGEE in the germline V gene. The CDR3 consists of 15 residues. CDR3 region: CASSVGGEVNTEAFF. The CDR3 DNA reads TGTGCCAGCAGCGTAGGGGGGGAAGTGAACACTGAAGCTTTCTTT.

V and J are TRBV7-9 and TRBJ1-6; D remains ambiguous. The V gene lost 5 bases and the J gene lost 8 bases, with 16 bases spanning the gap. Germline V lookup: CDR1 SEHNR, CDR2 FQNEAQ (reference sequence). The CDR3 runs 15 residues. This chain's CDR3 is CASSARDLGDSPLHF. The DNA for the CDR3 is TGTGCCAGCAGCGCCCGGGATCTCGGGGATTCACCCCTCCACTTT.

The chain combines TRBV6-5 with TRBJ1-2; no reliable D call. Trimming removed 6 bases at V and 8 bases at J, with 16 bases between. CDR3 size: 13 residues. Germline lookup yields CDR1 MNHEY and CDR2 SVGAGI. CDR3 in amino acids: CASSPGHPMGYTF. In nucleotides, the CDR3 is TGTGCCAGCAGCCCGGGCCACCCGATGGGCTACACCTTC.

The chain combines TRBV30 with TRBJ2-7; D possibly corresponds to TRBD1 (5 bases). Germline values: CDR1 GTSNPN, CDR2 SVGIG (reference sequence). CDR3 length: 14 residues. With 0 bases removed from V and 8 bases from J, the gap between germline ends came to 17 bases. The CDR3 nucleotides read TGTGCCTGGAGTGTTACTGCGCAGGGTATCAAGCAGTACTTC. Translation: CAWSVTAQGIKQYF.

V is TRBV5-1 and J is TRBJ2-7; 9 nucleotides match TRBD1. This CDR3 spans 14 amino acids. Germline assignment: CDR1 SGHRS and CDR2 YFSETQ. V lost 0 bases, J lost 2 bases, and 0 bases stayed unmatched. CDR3: CASSLGQGAYEQYF. In nucleotides, the CDR3 is TGCGCCAGCAGCTTGGGACAGGGGGCCTACGAGCAGTACTTC.

The V gene is TRBV7-9, the J gene TRBJ1-2; possibly TRBD1 for D (5 bases). Germline CDR1 and CDR2: SEHNR and FQNEAQ (reference sequence). V was shortened by 5 bases and J by 4 bases, with 14 bases between the two germline ends. The CDR3 consists of 14 residues. The CDR3 loop is CASSRTRWAYGYTF. The CDR3 coding sequence is TGTGCCAGCAGCAGGACACGTTGGGCCTATGGCTACACCTTC.